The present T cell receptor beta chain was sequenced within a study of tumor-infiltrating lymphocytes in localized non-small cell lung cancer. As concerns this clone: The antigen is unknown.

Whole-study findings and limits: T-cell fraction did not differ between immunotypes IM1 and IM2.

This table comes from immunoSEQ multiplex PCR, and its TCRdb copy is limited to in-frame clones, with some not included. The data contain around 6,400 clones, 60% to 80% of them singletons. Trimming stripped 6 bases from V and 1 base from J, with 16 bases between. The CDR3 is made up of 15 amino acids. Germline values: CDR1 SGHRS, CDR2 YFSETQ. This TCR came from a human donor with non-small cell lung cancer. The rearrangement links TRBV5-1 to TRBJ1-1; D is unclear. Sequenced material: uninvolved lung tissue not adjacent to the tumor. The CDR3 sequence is CASTGRDGGNTEAFF. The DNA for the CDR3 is TGCGCCAGCACGGGTAGAGACGGAGGGAACACTGAAGCTTTCTTT.